Here is one TCR beta chain with its context. The data were obtained in a study of T cell responses to AZD1222 COVID-19 vaccine. The CDR3 extends over 12 amino acids. V was pared by 7 bases and J by 8 bases, with 14 bases between. Germline V gene data show CDR1 as SEHNR and CDR2 as FQNEAQ (reference sequence). Using immunoSEQ multiplex PCR, the repertoire was profiled, and TCRdb retains in-frame clones only, with some absent. The top ten hold around 1.8% of the sample, which has approximately 150,000 clones, about 90% seen once. V gene TRBV7-9 combines with J gene TRBJ1-1; D call uncertain. Material: peripheral blood, obtained on day 0 of AZD1222 vaccination. The origin of this receptor is an adult in good health. CDR3 sequence reads: CASTRTDSEAFF. DNA for the CDR3: TGTGCCAGCACGAGGACGGATTCCGAAGCTTTCTTT.